This T cell receptor beta chain came from a study of cytotoxic CD8 clonotypes in ibrutinib-treated CLL (dated by TCRdb to the early 2020s). At the level of the whole study: The cohort included roughly 15 treatment-naive and about a dozen relapsed/refractory patients; under 18 were IGHV unmutated. Responses were partial in roughly 24 patients and complete in 2; after median roughly 69 months follow-up, some 14 stayed in remission and around 12 progressed. The response samples were drawn at a median of approximately twelve months into treatment, with a range of roughly 6 to 36 months. Samples averaged roughly 280,000 productive templates and 90,000 to 95,000 productive rearrangements. Longitudinal samples were obtainable from about 30% of the roughly 90 participants in the trial. Cryopreserved peripheral blood mononuclear cells were obtained prior to treatment, at the time of response, and at either disease progression or sustained remission. Every sample from remission and from progressive disease was obtained while the patients were still on ibrutinib. Here is what the overall study found, with its caveats: Sampling times were not matched between patients in sustained remission and patients whose disease was progressing, and lymph node repertoires were not examined. Public clonotypes were rare and either shrank or stayed stable during treatment, and the rise in clonality at ibrutinib response reflected expansion of private clonotypes. Baseline clonality was found to be higher than that of age-matched healthy donors and was strongly correlated with circulating CD8+ T-cell counts. Clonality increased at ibrutinib response, stayed stable in sustained remission, and fell back toward baseline at progression.

For TCR beta library preparation, about 2 micrograms of genomic DNA were isolated from cryopreserved PBMCs. Longitudinal blood samples from CLL patients on ibrutinib monotherapy underwent high-throughput TCR beta sequencing. The patients took part in an open-label, single-center phase 2 trial of ibrutinib monotherapy. V gives up 4 bases and J gives up 4 bases, and the segment between their germline ends measures 16 bases. Reading the germline V gene gives CDR1 SQVTM and CDR2 ANQGSEA. Inclusive of the bounding cysteine and phenylalanine, the CDR3 is 14 residues long. Just CDR3 DNA is preserved here, 42 bases in frame from base 1. Remarks on this clone: It has no known antigen specificity. Per-nucleotide qualities are absent, and no much larger clonotype sits a single base away.

The goal of deep resolution MiSeq sequencing was a depth between 1 in 1 million and 1 in 200,000 T cells, and coverage averaged 10x per clonotype. The immunoSEQ hsTCRB Kit was used to generate the TCR beta libraries. The authors' pipeline ran thus. The data were analyzed with ImmunoSEQ Analyzer and ImmunoSEQ Data Assistant, and V, D and J gene assignments followed IMGT definitions. Clonality, which ranges from 0 to 1, was calculated by subtracting the normalized Shannon entropy of productive rearrangement frequencies from one. Public clonotype analysis was restricted to overrepresented clonotypes comprising at least 0.05% of each patient's repertoire. Roughly 13 age-matched healthy donor repertoires from immuneACCESS served as clonality controls. TCRdb limited this immuneACCESS table to in-frame rearrangements with V and J called. A share of clones is missing; checked studies link under half to unresolved V genes, and the rest is unexplained. V, J and clone size were drawn from that table, and D and trimming were deduced from the DNA. The sample contains approximately 320,000 clones, 60% to 80% of them found a single time. The ten largest make up 6% to 6.5% of the sample.

The source of this sequence is a human donor with chronic lymphocytic leukemia. Sequenced here: PBMCs, sampled after 36 months of ibrutinib treatment. This sequence uses TRBV29-1 and TRBJ1-2, with TRBD1 tentatively as D gene (5 bases match). The CDR3 corresponds to CSVGDHSSLYGYTF. The DNA sequence is as follows: TGCAGCGTTGGGGACCATTCCTCCCTCTATGGCTACACCTTC.